This TCR beta chain is drawn from a study of blood T cell repertoires in COVID-19. Per the authors' pipeline: Reference gene primers were amplified, and this amplification served to estimate nucleated cell counts. Libraries were prepared by immunoSEQ multiplex PCR; TCRdb keeps only in-frame clonotypes and omits some of them. That table supplies the V and J calls and clone size; D and trimming were determined from the DNA. The top ten clones hold 8.5% to 9.5% of a sample with about 270,000 clones, under 90% of them seen once. With 7 bases clipped from V and 4 bases from J, the junction kept 6 bases outside the gene matches. Germline V gene lookup returns CDR1 MDHEN and CDR2 SYDVKM. The CDR3 is 13 residues long.

The clonotype comes from a woman aged 50 to 65 who had recovered from COVID-19. Input material: peripheral blood. V and J are TRBV28 and TRBJ1-2, with 7 nucleotides matching TRBD1. The CDR3 here is CASTGGGVYGYTF. The DNA for the CDR3 is TGTGCCAGCACTGGAGGGGGCGTCTATGGCTACACCTTC.